This T cell receptor (beta chain) was captured by sequencing in a study of blood T cell repertoires in COVID-19. Whole-study context: Samples representing acute and convalescent COVID-19 were sourced from the United States, Italy and Spain. Sources were T cells, B-cell-depleted T cells, or PBMCs; the material itself was cDNA or gDNA.

This clone was seen only once. The germline V gene has CDR1 MDHEN and CDR2 SYDVKM. This CDR3 comprises 12 residues. Trimming took 5 bases from V and 7 from J, leaving 8 bases between them. Per the original data handling: Amplification with reference gene primers provided the estimates of nucleated cell counts. TCRdb keeps only in-frame clones here, not all; method: immunoSEQ multiplex PCR. The D gene and trimming were derived from the DNA, and the V and J assignments and clone size from that table. The table lists 200,000 or so clones, approximately 85% of them singletons. The chain has TRBV28 and TRBJ2-2; tentative D call: TRBD2 (5 bases). What was sequenced was peripheral blood. The sequence came from a human donor with active or convalescent COVID-19. The donor label of this sample is uncertain. CDR3 nucleotides: TGTGCCAGCAGTGAGAGGGACGGGGAGCTGTTTTTT. Its protein product is CASSERDGELFF.